These 10 T cell receptor beta chains share one sample of origin, sequenced in a study of blood T cell repertoires in COVID-19. Assay used: immunoSEQ multiplex PCR; TCRdb lists only in-frame clones, some missing. The sample holds 250,000 or so clones, 65% to 85% seen once. Sequencing input: peripheral blood. These TCRs come from a woman in her thirties or forties who had recovered from COVID-19.

The chain's CDR3 is CASSRLRQNSGNTIYF. The DNA for the CDR3 is TGCGCCAGCAGCCGTTTGAGACAGAACTCTGGAAACACCATATATTTT. The chain combines TRBV4-1 with TRBJ1-3, with D maybe TRBD1 (5 bases). The CDR3 loop spans 16 amino acids. V gave up 4 bases and J gave up 0 bases, with 13 bases separating them. Looked up from germline, CDR1 is MGHRA and CDR2 is YSYEKL.

The chain recombines TRBV28 with TRBJ2-1; 8 bases match TRBD1. CDR1 and CDR2 (germline): MDHEN, SYDVKM. The junction had 9 bases not matched to a gene; V was cut back by 2 bases and J by 6 bases. The CDR3 runs 16 residues. The CDR3 DNA is TGTGCCAGCAGTTTAATCGCGACAGGGGCGAGCAATGAGCAGTTCTTC. Translating it yields CASSLIATGASNEQFF.

A single count supports this clone. The chain is built from TRBV12-3 or TRBV12-4 and TRBJ1-2, with D possibly matching TRBD1 (5 bases). The CDR3 is 13 residues long. The ends were cut back, 5 bases at V and 8 bases at J, with 15 bases in the middle. This CDR3 reads CASSPSGGIGYTF. CDR3 nucleotides: TGTGCCAGCAGTCCCTCGGGGGGAATAGGCTACACCTTC.

The chain is built from TRBV7-2 and TRBJ2-3; 11 nucleotides line up with TRBD2. CDR1 is SGHTA, CDR2 FQGNSA, per germline. The CDR3 loop spans 15 amino acids. V lost 6 bases, J lost 2 bases, and 4 bases stayed unmatched. The CDR3 nucleotides read TGTGCCAGCAGGCGACTAGCGGGGAACACAGATACGCAGTATTTT. Translated: CASRRLAGNTDTQYF.

This clone was detected a few times. This chain links TRBV3-1 (or the pseudogene TRBV3-2) with TRBJ1-4; 11 positions match TRBD1. After removal of 3 bases from V and 8 bases from J, the junction contained 5 bases not matched to a gene. This CDR3 is 15 amino acids long. From germline, CDR1 is LGHDT and CDR2 YNNKEL (reference sequence). The CDR3 sequence: CASSHWTGGGEKLFF. CDR3 in DNA: TGTGCCAGCAGCCATTGGACAGGGGGCGGAGAAAAACTGTTTTTT.

This clone showed up just a few times. V usage is TRBV20-1 and J usage is TRBJ2-5; no firm D call. V was trimmed by 8 bases and J by 0 bases, leaving 7 bases between them. This CDR3 is built from 11 residues. Germline V lookup: CDR1 DFQATT, CDR2 SNEGSKA (reference sequence). The CDR3: CSTEYQETQYF. The DNA of the CDR3 is TGCAGTACAGAGTACCAAGAGACCCAGTACTTC.

Only one count was recorded for this clone. CDR3 amino acids: CASSLGQGGEQYF. CDR3 in DNA: TGTGCCAGCTCACTGGGACAGGGCGGCGAGCAGTACTTC. The V call is TRBV18, the J call TRBJ2-7; TRBD1 aligns across 9 bases. V lost 4 bases, J lost 6 bases, and 4 bases stayed unmatched. There are 13 residues in the CDR3. CDR1 KGHSH and CDR2 LQKENI come from the germline V gene. The complete variable domain, with remaining parts taken from reference TRBV18 and TRBJ2-7, reads NAGVMQNPRHLVRRRGQEARLRCSPMKGHSHVYWYRQLPEEGLKFMVYLQKENIIDESGMPKERFSAEFPKEGPSILRIQQVVRGDSAAYFCASSLGQGGEQYFGPGTRLTVT.

This clone was picked up one time. The V and J genes are TRBV7-6 and TRBJ2-2, with 7 nucleotides matching TRBD2. Germline assignment: CDR1 SGHVS and CDR2 FNYEAQ. V shed 5 bases, J shed 5 bases, and the junction held 8 bases outside the gene matches. The CDR3 runs 15 residues. CDR3 sequence reads: CASSLAAGVTGELFF. The CDR3, as DNA: TGTGCCAGCAGCCTGGCTGCGGGGGTAACCGGGGAGCTGTTTTTT. Supplemented by reference TRBV7-6 and TRBJ2-2, the full variable domain reads GAGVSQSPRYKVTKRGQDVALRCDPISGHVSLYWYRQALGQGPEFLTYFNYEAQQDKSGLPNDRFSAERPEGSISTLTIQRTEQRDSAMYRCASSLAAGVTGELFFGEGSRLTVL.

This clone was seen just once. The gene calls are TRBV27 and TRBJ2-1, with no clear D. Germline V lookup: CDR1 MNHEY, CDR2 SMNVEV (reference sequence). There are 14 residues in the CDR3. With 2 bases removed from V and 4 bases from J, the gap between germline ends came to 9 bases. DNA of the CDR3: TGTGCCAGCAGTTTAATCGGAGAATACAATGAGCAGTTCTTC. It specifies CASSLIGEYNEQFF.

The J gene is TRBJ1-4, the V gene TRBV28, with D perhaps matching TRBD1 (6 bases). Germline V lookup: CDR1 MDHEN, CDR2 SYDVKM. The V gene lost 6 bases and the J gene lost 5 bases, with 13 bases spanning the gap. This CDR3 region has 14 residues. CDR3 amino acids: CASRPGTRNEKLFF. In nucleotides, the CDR3 is TGTGCCAGCAGACCCGGGACACGGAATGAAAAACTGTTTTTT.